The sequence of this TCR beta chain was determined in a study of T cell repertoires in aging, cancer and after chemotherapy. Overall study results and limits: Rebound thymic output was suggested by rising median generation probability during chemotherapy in each cancer cohort. Immunological memory after chemotherapy cannot be judged from the repertoire data.

In its sample, this clonotype was seen a few times. No antigen is known for it. A mixed TRB-A/B primer pool amplified rearranged TRB by multiplex touch-down PCR. TCRdb passed the multiplex PCR reads through MiXCR, listing each CDR3 protein once. The table lists more than 1,100 distinct CDR3 sequences, roughly 25% of them singletons. The template was genomic DNA from peripheral blood, not RNA. The CDR3 runs 14 residues. Trimming took 7 bases from V and 0 from J, leaving 12 bases between them. Germline CDR1 is DFQATT and CDR2 is SNEGSKA (reference sequence). The sequence derives from a human donor with a blood cancer. Sample: blood. The chain carries TRBV20-1 and TRBJ2-2; D is unclear. CDR3 loop: CSVPRASNTGELFF. The CDR3 DNA reads TGCAGTGTCCCCCGGGCATCGAACACCGGGGAGCTGTTTTTT.